This TCR beta chain was sequenced during a study of T cell repertoires in cytomegalovirus infection. Regarding the study as a whole: HLA-C-restricted, CMV-specific TCR beta clonotypes were dominant ex vivo.

This CDR3 has 15 amino acids. CDR1 is MNHEY and CDR2 is SVGAGI in the germline V gene. After removal of 4 bases from V and 12 bases from J, the junction contained 14 bases not matched to a gene. There are a few counts of this clonotype. The antigen is unknown. In TCRdb, the reads were re-called with MiXCR into one record per CDR3 protein. The sample carries about 900,000 distinct CDR3 sequences, approximately 31% recorded once. The sequence derives from a human donor in good health (CMV status not recorded). Some clones in this sample may be carry-over from other donors' samples. The sample was cultured CD8+ T cells from PBMCs, taken from culture after CMV antigen stimulation. The V and J genes are TRBV6-5 and TRBJ2-1, with TRBD1 identical over 8 bases. As DNA, the CDR3 is TGTGCCAGCAGTTCCCGTTTGGGACAGGAGAAATGGCAGTTCTTC. This sequence encodes CASSSRLGQEKWQFF.